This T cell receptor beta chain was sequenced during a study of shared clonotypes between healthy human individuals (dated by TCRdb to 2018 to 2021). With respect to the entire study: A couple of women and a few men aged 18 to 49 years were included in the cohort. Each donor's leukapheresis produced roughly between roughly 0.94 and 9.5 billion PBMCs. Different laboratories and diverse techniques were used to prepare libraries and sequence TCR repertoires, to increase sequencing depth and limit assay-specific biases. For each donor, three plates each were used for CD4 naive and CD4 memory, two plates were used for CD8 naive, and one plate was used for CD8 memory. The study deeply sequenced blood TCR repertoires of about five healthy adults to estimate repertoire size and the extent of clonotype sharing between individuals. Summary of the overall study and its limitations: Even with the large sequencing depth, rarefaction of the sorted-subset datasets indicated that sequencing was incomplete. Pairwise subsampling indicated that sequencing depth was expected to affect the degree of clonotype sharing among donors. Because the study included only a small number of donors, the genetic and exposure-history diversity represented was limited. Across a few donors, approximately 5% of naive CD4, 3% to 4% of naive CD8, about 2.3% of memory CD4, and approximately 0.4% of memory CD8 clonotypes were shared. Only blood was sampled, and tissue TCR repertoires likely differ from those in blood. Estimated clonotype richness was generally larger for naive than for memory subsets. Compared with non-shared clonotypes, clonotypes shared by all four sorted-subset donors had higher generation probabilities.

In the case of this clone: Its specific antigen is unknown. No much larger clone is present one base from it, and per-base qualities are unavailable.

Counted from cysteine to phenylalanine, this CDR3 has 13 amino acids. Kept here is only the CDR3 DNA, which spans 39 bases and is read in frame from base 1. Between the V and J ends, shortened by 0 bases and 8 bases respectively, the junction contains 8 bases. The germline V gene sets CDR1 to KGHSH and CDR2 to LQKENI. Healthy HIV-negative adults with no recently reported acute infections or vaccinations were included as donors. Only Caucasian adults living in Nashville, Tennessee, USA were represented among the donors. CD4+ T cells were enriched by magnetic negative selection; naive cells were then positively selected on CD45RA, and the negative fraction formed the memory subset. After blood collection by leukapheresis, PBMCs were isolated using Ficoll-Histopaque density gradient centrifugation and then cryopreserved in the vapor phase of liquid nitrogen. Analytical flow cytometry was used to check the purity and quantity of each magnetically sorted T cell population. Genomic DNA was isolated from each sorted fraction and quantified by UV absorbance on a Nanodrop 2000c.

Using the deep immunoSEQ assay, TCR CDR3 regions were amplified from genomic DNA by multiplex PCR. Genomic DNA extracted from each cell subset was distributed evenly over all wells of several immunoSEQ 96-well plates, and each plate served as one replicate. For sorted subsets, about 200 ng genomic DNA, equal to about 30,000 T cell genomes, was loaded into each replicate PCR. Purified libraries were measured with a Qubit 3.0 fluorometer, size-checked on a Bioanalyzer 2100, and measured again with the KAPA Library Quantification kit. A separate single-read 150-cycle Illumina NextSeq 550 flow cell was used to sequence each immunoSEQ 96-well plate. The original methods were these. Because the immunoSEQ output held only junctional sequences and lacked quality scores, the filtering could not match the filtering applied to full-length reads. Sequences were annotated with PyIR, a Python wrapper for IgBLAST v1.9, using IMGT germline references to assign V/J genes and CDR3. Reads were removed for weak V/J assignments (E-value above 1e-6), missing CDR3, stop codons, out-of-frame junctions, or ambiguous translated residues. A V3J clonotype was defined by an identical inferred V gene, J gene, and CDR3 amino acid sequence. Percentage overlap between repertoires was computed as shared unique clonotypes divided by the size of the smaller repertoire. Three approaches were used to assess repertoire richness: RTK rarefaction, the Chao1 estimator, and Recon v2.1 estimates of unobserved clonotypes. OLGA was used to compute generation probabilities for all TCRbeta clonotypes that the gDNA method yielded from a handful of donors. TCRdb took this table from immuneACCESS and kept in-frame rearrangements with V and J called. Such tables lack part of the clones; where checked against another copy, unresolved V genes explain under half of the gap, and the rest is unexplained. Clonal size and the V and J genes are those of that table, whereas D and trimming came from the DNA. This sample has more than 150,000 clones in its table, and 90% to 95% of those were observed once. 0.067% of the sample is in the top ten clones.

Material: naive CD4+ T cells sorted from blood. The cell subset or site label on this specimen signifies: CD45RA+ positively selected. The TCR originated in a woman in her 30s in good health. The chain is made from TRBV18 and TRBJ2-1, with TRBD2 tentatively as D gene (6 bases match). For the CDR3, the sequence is CASSPPGTDEQFF. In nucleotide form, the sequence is TGTGCCAGCTCACCACCCGGGACTGATGAGCAGTTCTTC.